These T cell receptor beta chains were read from a single sample in a study of blood T cells in healthy people across ages. One entry per CDR3 protein, called by TCRdb with MiXCR from the 5' RACE reads. The data contain around 700,000 distinct CDR3 sequences, 25% of them singletons. A further study also used this sample, focusing on T cells of mothers and their children.

Specimen: blood. These TCRs come from a boy aged 10-17 years in good health. The CDR3 runs from the conserved cysteine through the conserved F or W. The D gene is left open where the match is weak. Only part of the rows carry a size: once, few, many, or a class if the clone is expanded.

v_call,j_call,clone_size,d_call,cdr3_nt,cdr3_aa
TRBV28,TRBJ2-1,.,.,TGTGCCAGCAGTTTCGAGGCTTTAGCCCGATCCTTCACTGGGCAGTTCTTC,CASSFEALARSFTGQFF
TRBV7-8,TRBJ2-7,.,TRBD1,TGTGCCAGCAGTTTCACGACAGGGGACTCCTACGAGCAGTACTTC,CASSFTTGDSYEQYF
TRBV29-1,TRBJ2-1,few,.,TGCAGCGTTGGTCGGAGGCCCCGGGCTTGGAGCTCCTACAATGAGCAGTTCTTC,CSVGRRPRAWSSYNEQFF
TRBV20-1,TRBJ2-5,.,TRBD2,TGCAGTGCTAGAGGGCTTGGGCTAGCGGAAGAGACCCAGTACTTC,CSARGLGLAEETQYF
TRBV27,TRBJ2-7,few,TRBD1,TGTGCCAGCAGTTTTGGACAGGGGCTGAACGAGCAGTACTTC,CASSFGQGLNEQYF
TRBV20-1,TRBJ1-4,few,TRBD1,TGCAGTGCGGCCCCGGGGACAGGTGGTGAAAAACTGTTTTTT,CSAAPGTGGEKLFF
TRBV20-1,TRBJ2-7,.,.,TGCAGTGAGAGGAGGCGGGACTCCTACGAGCAGTACTTC,CSERRRDSYEQYF
TRBV18,TRBJ2-7,few,.,TGTGCCAGCTCACCTCTGGAGGGGAGCTCCTACGAGCAGTACTTC,CASSPLEGSSYEQYF
TRBV7-2,TRBJ2-7,many,.,TGTGCCAGCAGTTTCCTCGGGTACGAGCAGTACTTC,CASSFLGYEQYF
TRBV9,TRBJ1-3,.,.,TGTGCCAGCAGTGAAGGGTTGCCTGGAAACACCATATATTTT,CASSEGLPGNTIYF
TRBV2,TRBJ2-5,.,TRBD2,TGTGCCAGCATAGAGCGGGGCCCAGAGACCCAGTACTTC,CASIERGPETQYF
TRBV28,TRBJ1-5,.,.,TGTGCCAGCAGTTTTTCCAGGGAGGGCAATCAGCCCCAGCATTTT,CASSFSREGNQPQHF
TRBV7-2,TRBJ1-4,.,.,TGTGCCAGCAGCTTGGATACGCTGAGTGGGAATGAAAAACTGTTTTTT,CASSLDTLSGNEKLFF
TRBV12-5,TRBJ2-7,.,.,TGTGCTAGTGGTTCCTCCTTTGGGGGGCCGTCCTACGAGCAGTACTTC,CASGSSFGGPSYEQYF
TRBV20-1,TRBJ2-7,.,.,TGCAGTGCTAGGACTAATGCCGAGCAGTACTTC,CSARTNAEQYF
TRBV10-2,TRBJ2-2,few,TRBD2,TGCGCCAGCTACAGGACTAGCGGGGGCGGGGAGCTGTTTTTT,CASYRTSGGGELFF
TRBV7-2,TRBJ2-2,few,TRBD2,TGTGCCAGCAGCAGAAGACTAGCGGGAGCCGAAACCGGGGAGCTGTTTTTT,CASSRRLAGAETGELFF
TRBV5-1,TRBJ2-5,.,.,TGCGCCAGCAGCTTGTGGGGCCGAGCCCCCGAGACCCAGTACTTC,CASSLWGRAPETQYF
TRBV5-1,TRBJ1-4,.,.,TGCGCCAGCAGCCGGGTTTCTAATGAAAAACTGTTTTTT,CASSRVSNEKLFF
TRBV4-1,TRBJ2-7,.,TRBD1,TGCGCCAGCAGCCGAGACCCCGGGACAGACAGCTCCTACGAGCAGTACTTC,CASSRDPGTDSSYEQYF
TRBV29-1,TRBJ1-2,.,.,TGCAGCGTTGTCAGCGATAACTATGGCTACACCTTC,CSVVSDNYGYTF